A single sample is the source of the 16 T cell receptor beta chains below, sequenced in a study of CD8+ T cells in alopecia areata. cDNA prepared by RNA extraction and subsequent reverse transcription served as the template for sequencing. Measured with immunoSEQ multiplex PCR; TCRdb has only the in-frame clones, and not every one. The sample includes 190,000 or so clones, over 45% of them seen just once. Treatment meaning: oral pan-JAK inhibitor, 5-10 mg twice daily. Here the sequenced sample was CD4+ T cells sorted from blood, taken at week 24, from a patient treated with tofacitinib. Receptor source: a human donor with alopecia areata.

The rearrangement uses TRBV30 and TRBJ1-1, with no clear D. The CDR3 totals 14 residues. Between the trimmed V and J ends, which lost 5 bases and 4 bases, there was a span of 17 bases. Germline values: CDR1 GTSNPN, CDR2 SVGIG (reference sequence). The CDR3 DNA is TGTGCCTGGGAGAACGTCGTGGCGGGCACTGAAGCTTTCTTT. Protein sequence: CAWENVVAGTEAFF.

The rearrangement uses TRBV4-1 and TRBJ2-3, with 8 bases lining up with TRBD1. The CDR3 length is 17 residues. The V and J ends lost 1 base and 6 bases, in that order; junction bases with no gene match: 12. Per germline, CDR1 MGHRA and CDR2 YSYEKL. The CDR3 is CASSQGGAGGRVDTQYF. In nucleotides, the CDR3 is TGCGCCAGCAGCCAAGGTGGGGCAGGGGGCAGGGTGGATACGCAGTATTTT.

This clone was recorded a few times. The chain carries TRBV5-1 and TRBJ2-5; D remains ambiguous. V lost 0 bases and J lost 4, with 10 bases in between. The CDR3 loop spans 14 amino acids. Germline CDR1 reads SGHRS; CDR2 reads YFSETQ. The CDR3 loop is CASSLEPRGETQYF. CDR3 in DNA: TGCGCCAGCAGCTTGGAACCGAGAGGAGAGACCCAGTACTTC.

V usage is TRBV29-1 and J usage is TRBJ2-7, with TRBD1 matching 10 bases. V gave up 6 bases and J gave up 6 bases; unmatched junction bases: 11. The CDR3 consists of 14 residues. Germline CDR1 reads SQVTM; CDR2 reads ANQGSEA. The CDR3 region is CSVGTGQGWSEQYF. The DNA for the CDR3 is TGCAGCGTAGGTACGGGACAGGGGTGGTCCGAGCAGTACTTC.

The CDR3 nucleotides read TGTGCCAGCAGCCGAGCGGAGGAGGCCTACAATGAGCAGTTCTTC. Translating gives CASSRAEEAYNEQFF. The chain links TRBV9 to TRBJ2-1, with D possibly being TRBD2 (5 bases). Germline CDR1 and CDR2: SGDLS and YYNGEE. The V gene lost 4 bases and the J gene lost 2 bases, with 13 bases spanning the gap. The CDR3 is 15 amino acids. Together with reference TRBV9 and TRBJ2-1, the CDR3 gives the full variable domain: DSGVTQTPKHLITATGQRVTLRCSPRSGDLSVYWYQQSLDQGLQFLIQYYNGEERAKGNILERFSAQQFPDLHSELNLSSLELGDSALYFCASSRAEEAYNEQFFGPGTRLTVL.

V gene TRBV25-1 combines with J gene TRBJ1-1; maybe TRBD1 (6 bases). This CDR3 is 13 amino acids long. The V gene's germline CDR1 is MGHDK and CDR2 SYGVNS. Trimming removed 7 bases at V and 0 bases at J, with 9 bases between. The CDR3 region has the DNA TGTGCCAGCATTGACAGGCTGAACACTGAAGCTTTCTTT. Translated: CASIDRLNTEAFF.

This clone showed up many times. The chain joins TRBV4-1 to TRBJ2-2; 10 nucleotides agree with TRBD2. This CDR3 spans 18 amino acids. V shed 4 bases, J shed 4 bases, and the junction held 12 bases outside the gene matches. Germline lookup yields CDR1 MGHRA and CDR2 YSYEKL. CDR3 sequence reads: CASSLKPLAGESTGELFF. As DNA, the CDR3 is TGCGCCAGCAGCCTCAAGCCGCTAGCGGGAGAGTCCACCGGGGAGCTGTTTTTT.

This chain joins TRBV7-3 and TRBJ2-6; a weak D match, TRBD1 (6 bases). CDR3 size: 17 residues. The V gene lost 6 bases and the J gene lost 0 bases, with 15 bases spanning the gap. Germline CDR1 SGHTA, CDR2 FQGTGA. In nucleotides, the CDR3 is TGTGCCAGCAGTCGACAGGTCATCTCCTCTGGGGCCAACGTCCTGACTTTC. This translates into CASSRQVISSGANVLTF.

CDR3 in amino acids: CASSRVRTSGRAGEQYF. The CDR3 DNA reads as TGTGCCAGCAGCCGCGTGAGGACTAGCGGGAGGGCCGGCGAGCAGTACTTC. The V and J genes are TRBV7-2 and TRBJ2-7; 15 nucleotides line up with TRBD2. CDR3 size: 17 residues. Germline V gives CDR1 SGHTA, CDR2 FQGNSA. Trimming took 5 bases from V and 6 from J; bases not matched to a gene: 11.

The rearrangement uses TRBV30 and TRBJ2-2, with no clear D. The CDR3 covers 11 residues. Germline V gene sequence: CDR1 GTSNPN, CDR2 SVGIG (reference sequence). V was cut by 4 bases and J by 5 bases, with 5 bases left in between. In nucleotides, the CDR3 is TGTGCCTGGAAATCGACCGGGGAGCTGTTTTTT. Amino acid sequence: CAWKSTGELFF.

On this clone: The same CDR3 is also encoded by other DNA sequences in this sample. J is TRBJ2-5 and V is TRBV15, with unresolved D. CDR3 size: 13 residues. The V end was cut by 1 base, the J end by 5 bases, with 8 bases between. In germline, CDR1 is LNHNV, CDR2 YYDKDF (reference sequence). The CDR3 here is CATSRGAQETQYF. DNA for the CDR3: TGTGCCACCAGCAGAGGGGCCCAGGAGACCCAGTACTTC. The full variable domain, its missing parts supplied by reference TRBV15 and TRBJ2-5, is DAMVIQNPRYQVTQFGKPVTLSCSQTLNHNVMYWYQQKSSQAPKLLFHYYDKDFNNEADTPDNFQSRRPNTSFCFLDIRSPGLGDTAMYLCATSRGAQETQYFGPGTRLLVL.

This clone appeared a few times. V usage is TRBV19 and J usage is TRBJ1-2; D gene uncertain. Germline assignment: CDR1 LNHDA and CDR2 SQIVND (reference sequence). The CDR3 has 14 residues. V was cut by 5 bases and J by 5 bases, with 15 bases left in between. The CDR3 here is CASSPRTGKYGYTF. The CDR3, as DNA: TGTGCCAGTAGTCCCCGGACGGGAAAATATGGCTACACCTTC.

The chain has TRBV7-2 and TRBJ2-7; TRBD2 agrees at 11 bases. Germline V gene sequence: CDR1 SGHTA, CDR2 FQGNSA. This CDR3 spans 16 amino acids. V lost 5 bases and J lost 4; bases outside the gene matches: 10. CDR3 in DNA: TGTGCCAGCAGCCTTTCATTAGCGGGAGGGCTTTACGAGCAGTACTTC. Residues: CASSLSLAGGLYEQYF.

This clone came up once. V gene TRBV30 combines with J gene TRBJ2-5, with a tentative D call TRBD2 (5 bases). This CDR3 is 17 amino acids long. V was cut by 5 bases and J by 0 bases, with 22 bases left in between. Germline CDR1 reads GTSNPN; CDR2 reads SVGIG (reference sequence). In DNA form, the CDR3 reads TGTGCCTGGGCGAGGGAGCGTATCAAGTGGGACCAAGAGACCCAGTACTTC. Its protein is CAWARERIKWDQETQYF.

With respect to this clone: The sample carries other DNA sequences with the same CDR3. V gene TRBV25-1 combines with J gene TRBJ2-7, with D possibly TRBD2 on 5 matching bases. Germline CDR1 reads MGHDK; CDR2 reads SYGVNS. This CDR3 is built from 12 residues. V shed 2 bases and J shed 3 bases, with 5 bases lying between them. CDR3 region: CASSERGYEQYF. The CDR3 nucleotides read TGTGCCAGCAGTGAACGGGGCTACGAGCAGTACTTC.

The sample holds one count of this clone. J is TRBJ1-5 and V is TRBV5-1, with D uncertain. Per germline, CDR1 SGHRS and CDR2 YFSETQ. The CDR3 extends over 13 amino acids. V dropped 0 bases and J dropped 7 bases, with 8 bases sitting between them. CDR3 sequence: CASSLDVGQPQHF. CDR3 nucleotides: TGCGCCAGCAGCTTGGACGTAGGACAGCCCCAGCATTTT.